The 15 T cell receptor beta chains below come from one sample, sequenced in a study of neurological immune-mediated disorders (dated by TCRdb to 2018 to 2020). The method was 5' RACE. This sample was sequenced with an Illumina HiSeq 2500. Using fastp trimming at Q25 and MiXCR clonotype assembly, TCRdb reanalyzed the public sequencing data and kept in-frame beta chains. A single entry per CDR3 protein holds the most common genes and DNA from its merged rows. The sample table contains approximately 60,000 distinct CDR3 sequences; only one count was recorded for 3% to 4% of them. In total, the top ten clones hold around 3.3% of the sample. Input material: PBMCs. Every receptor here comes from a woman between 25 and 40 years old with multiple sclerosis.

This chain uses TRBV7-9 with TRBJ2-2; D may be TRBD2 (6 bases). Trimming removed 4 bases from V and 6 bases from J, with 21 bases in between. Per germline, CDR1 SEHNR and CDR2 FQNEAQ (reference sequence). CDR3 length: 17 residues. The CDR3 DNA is TGTGCCAGCAGCTCCCCGAGGGGCGGGATAGTCGCCGGGGAGCTGTTTTTT. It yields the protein CASSSPRGGIVAGELFF.

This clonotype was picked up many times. CDR3 sequence (DNA): TGTGCCAGCAGCCTGGACCTCTACGAGCAGTACTTC. It encodes CASSLDLYEQYF. The chain joins TRBV7-9 to TRBJ2-7; no reliable D call. This CDR3 is built from 12 residues. V was trimmed by 5 bases and J by 3 bases, leaving 8 bases between them. Germline V gene sequence: CDR1 SEHNR, CDR2 FQNEAQ (reference sequence).

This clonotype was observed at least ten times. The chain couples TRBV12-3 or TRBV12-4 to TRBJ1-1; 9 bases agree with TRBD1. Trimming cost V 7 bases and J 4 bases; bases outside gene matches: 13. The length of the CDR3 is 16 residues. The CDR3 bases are TGTGCCAGCACCCCGCCCCCGGGACAGGGTCCCACTGAAGCTTTCTTT. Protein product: CASTPPPGQGPTEAFF.

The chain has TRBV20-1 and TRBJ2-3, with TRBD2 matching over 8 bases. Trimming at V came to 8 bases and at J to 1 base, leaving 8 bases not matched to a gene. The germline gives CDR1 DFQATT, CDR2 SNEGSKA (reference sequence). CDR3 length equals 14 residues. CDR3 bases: TGCAGTATTCCCGGGGGGGCTGGCACAGATACGCAGTATTTT. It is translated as CSIPGGAGTDTQYF.

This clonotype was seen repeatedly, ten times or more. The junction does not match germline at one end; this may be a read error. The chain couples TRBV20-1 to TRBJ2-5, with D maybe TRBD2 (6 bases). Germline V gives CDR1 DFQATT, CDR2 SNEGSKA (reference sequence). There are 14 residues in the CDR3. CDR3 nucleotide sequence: TGCAGTGCTACCCGGGAGCACCCTCAAGGGACCCAGTACTTC. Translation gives CSATREHPQGTQYF.

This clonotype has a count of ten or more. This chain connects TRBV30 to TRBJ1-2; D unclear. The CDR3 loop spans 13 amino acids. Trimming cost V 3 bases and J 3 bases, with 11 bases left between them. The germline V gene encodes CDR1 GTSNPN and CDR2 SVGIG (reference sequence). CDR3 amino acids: CAWRDGWDYGYTF. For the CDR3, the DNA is TGTGCCTGGAGGGACGGTTGGGACTATGGCTACACCTTC.

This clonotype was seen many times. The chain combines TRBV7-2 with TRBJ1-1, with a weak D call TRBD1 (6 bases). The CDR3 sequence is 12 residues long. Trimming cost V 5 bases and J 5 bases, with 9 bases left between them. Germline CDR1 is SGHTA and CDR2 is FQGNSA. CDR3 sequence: CASSEGGTEAFF. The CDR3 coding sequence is TGTGCCAGCAGCGAGGGGGGGACTGAAGCTTTCTTT.

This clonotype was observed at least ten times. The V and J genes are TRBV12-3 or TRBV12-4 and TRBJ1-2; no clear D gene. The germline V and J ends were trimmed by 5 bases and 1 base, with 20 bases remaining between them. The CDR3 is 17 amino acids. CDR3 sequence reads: CASSQIQIPEGNYGYTF. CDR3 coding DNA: TGTGCCAGCAGTCAGATCCAAATCCCCGAGGGTAACTATGGCTACACCTTC.

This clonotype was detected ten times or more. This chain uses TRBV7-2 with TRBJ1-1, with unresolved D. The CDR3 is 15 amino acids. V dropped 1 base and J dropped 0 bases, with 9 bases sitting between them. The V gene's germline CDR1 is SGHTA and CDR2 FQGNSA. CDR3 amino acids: CASSLGPGMNTEAFF. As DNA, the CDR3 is TGTGCCAGCAGCTTAGGCCCGGGGATGAACACTGAAGCTTTCTTT. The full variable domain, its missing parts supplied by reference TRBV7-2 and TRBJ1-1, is GAGVSQSPSNKVTEKGKDVELRCDPISGHTALYWYRQSLGQGLEFLIYFQGNSAPDKSGLPSDRFSAERTGGSVSTLTIQRTQQEDSAVYLCASSLGPGMNTEAFFGQGTRLTVV.

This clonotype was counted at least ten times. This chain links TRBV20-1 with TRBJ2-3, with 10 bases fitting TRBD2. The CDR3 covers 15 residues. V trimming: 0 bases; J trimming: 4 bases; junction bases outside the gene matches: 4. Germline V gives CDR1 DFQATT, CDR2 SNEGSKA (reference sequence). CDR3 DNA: TGCAGTGCTAGAGATAGCGGGGGGAGGGCAGATACGCAGTATTTT. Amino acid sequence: CSARDSGGRADTQYF.

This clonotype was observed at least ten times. The CDR3 region is CAISRVEAGNTIYF. CDR3 bases: TGTGCCATCAGCAGGGTTGAAGCTGGAAACACCATATATTTT. This sequence joins TRBV10-3 and TRBJ1-3; maybe TRBD1 (5 bases). This CDR3 has 14 amino acids. The V end lost 6 bases, the J end lost 2 bases, and 11 bases lay between the germline ends. The germline gives CDR1 ENHRY, CDR2 SYGVKD.

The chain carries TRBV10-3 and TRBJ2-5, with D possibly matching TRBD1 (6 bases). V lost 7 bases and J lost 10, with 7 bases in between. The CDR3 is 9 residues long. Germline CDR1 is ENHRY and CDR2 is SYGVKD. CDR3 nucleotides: TGTGCCATCAAGGGGGACCAGTACTTC. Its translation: CAIKGDQYF.

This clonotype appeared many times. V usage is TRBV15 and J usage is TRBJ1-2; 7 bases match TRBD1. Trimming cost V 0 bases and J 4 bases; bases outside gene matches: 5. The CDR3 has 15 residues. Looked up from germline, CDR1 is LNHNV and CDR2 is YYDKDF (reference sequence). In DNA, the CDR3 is TGTGCCACCAGCAGAGAAGGACAGGCACGCTATGGCTACACCTTC. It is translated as CATSREGQARYGYTF.

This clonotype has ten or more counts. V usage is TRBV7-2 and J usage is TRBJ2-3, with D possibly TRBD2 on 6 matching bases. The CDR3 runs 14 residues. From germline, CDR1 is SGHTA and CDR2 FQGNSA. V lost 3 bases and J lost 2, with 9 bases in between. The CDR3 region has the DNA TGTGCCAGCAGCTTTAGCGGACACACAGATACGCAGTATTTT. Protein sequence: CASSFSGHTDTQYF.

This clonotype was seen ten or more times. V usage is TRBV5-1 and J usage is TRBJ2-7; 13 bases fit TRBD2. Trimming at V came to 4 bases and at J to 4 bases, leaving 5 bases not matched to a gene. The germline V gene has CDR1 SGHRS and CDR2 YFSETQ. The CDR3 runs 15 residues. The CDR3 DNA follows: TGCGCCAGCAGCAATGGACTAGCGGGAGTGTACGAGCAGTACTTC. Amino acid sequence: CASSNGLAGVYEQYF.